Listed below are T cell receptor beta chains from one sample, sequenced in a study of response to subunit inactivated influenza vaccine. Via MiXCR, TCRdb re-called the RT-PCR reads, giving one row per CDR3 protein. The top ten clones hold 11% of a sample with roughly 620,000 distinct CDR3 sequences, approximately 10% of them seen once. The data were also submitted as part of a second study, on T cells expressing NK-cell markers.

The specimen comprised PBMCs from blood, sampled on the day of vaccination. The receptors stem from a middle-aged man who received an inactivated influenza vaccine. CDR3s include the opening cysteine and the closing phenylalanine or tryptophan. D genes are given only for firm matches. Part of the rows lack a size; the others show once, few, many or a class for expanded clones.

v_call	d_call	clone_size	cdr3_length	j_call	cdr3_aa	cdr3_nt
TRBV10-2	.	.	13	TRBJ1-2	CASSGQRTIGYTF	TGCGCCAGCAGTGGGCAGAGAACCATTGGCTACACCTTC
TRBV24-1	TRBD1	.	14	TRBJ2-3	CATRGGLGGDTQYF	TGTGCCACCAGAGGGGGCTTGGGTGGAGATACGCAGTATTTT
TRBV7-2	TRBD2	.	16	TRBJ2-3	CASTSFGPSGTGTQYF	TGTGCCAGCACCTCCTTTGGCCCTAGCGGGACTGGTACGCAGTATTTT
TRBV7-8	TRBD2	few	14	TRBJ2-7	CASSTGTSGYEQYF	TGTGCCAGCAGTACAGGGACTAGCGGGTACGAGCAGTACTTC
TRBV7-9	.	few	14	TRBJ2-7	CASGGATVGGEQYF	TGTGCCAGCGGGGGAGCGACAGTGGGTGGCGAGCAGTACTTC
TRBV27	.	few	15	TRBJ1-2	CASSLVGGLGYGYTF	TGTGCCAGCAGCCTTGTGGGGGGGCTTGGCTATGGCTACACCTTC
TRBV7-8	.	many	14	TRBJ2-3	CASSLRFGSDTQYF	TGTGCCAGCAGCTTAAGATTTGGCTCAGATACGCAGTATTTT
TRBV12-3/TRBV12-4	.	.	14	TRBJ2-2	CASKKGSNTGELFF	TGTGCCAGCAAAAAAGGCTCTAACACCGGGGAGCTGTTTTTT
TRBV6-1	TRBD2	few	17	TRBJ2-5	CASSPRTSGGSGETQYF	TGTGCCAGCAGTCCGCGGACTAGCGGGGGGAGCGGAGAGACCCAGTACTTC
TRBV9	.	.	14	TRBJ1-1	CASSVVGENTEAFF	TGTGCCAGCAGCGTAGTAGGGGAGAACACTGAAGCTTTCTTT
TRBV12-3/TRBV12-4	TRBD2	.	16	TRBJ2-7	CASSLVPAGGPYEQYF	TGTGCCAGCAGTTTAGTTCCAGCGGGAGGCCCCTACGAGCAGTACTTC
TRBV29-1	TRBD2	.	11	TRBJ2-2	CGGLDTGELFF	TGTGGGGGACTAGACACCGGGGAGCTGTTTTTT
TRBV12-3/TRBV12-4	TRBD2	.	17	TRBJ2-1	CASSLANGLAGYNEQFF	TGTGCCAGCAGTTTAGCAAATGGACTAGCGGGGTACAATGAGCAGTTCTTC
TRBV7-2	.	.	13	TRBJ2-5	CASSLGAAETQYF	TGTGCCAGCAGCTTAGGGGCAGCCGAGACCCAGTACTTC
TRBV28	.	.	14	TRBJ2-7	CASSFSGEAYEQYF	TGTGCCAGCAGTTTCTCCGGGGAAGCCTACGAGCAGTACTTC
TRBV7-9	.	few	14	TRBJ2-7	CASSLSRRGGEQYF	TGTGCCAGCAGCTTAAGTCGCAGAGGCGGGGAGCAGTACTTC
TRBV7-2	.	.	14	TRBJ2-5	CASSRGAGGETQYF	TGTGCCAGCAGCCGAGGGGCAGGAGGGGAGACCCAGTACTTC
TRBV7-9	.	once	13	TRBJ2-7	CASRLGPLGEQYF	TGTGCCAGCAGATTGGGACCCCTCGGCGAGCAGTACTTC
TRBV20-1	.	few	13	TRBJ2-5	CSARVGGQETQYF	TGCAGTGCTAGAGTTGGTGGGCAAGAGACCCAGTACTTC
TRBV10-3	TRBD1	few	15	TRBJ2-7	CAIGMTGSGSYEQYF	TGTGCCATCGGGATGACAGGGTCGGGCTCCTACGAGCAGTACTTC
TRBV20-1	TRBD2	few	15	TRBJ2-1	CSARDGPSGNGGQFF	TGCAGTGCTAGAGATGGGCCTAGCGGTAACGGTGGGCAGTTCTTC
TRBV27	TRBD2	.	15	TRBJ2-1	CASSYAGGSYNEQFF	TGTGCCAGCAGTTACGCGGGAGGTTCCTACAATGAGCAGTTCTTC
TRBV9	TRBD2	.	14	TRBJ2-1	CASSVASGHNEQFF	TGTGCCAGCAGCGTGGCTAGCGGTCACAATGAGCAGTTCTTC
TRBV20-1	TRBD1	.	14	TRBJ2-7	CSARSGGGLYEQYF	TGCAGTGCTAGATCAGGGGGCGGTTTATACGAGCAGTACTTC
TRBV27	.	few	15	TRBJ2-3	CASSLTPFSTDTQYF	TGTGCCAGCAGCCTTACACCTTTTTCCACAGATACGCAGTATTTT
TRBV3-1	.	few	16	TRBJ1-1	CASSQDWRGAYTEAFF	TGTGCCAGCAGCCAAGATTGGCGGGGGGCCTACACTGAAGCTTTCTTT
TRBV5-1	.	.	15	TRBJ1-1	CASSYTGQMNTEAFF	TGCGCCAGCAGCTACACGGGACAAATGAACACTGAAGCTTTCTTT
TRBV7-9	.	many	14	TRBJ1-5	CASSLAGSNQPQHF	TGTGCCAGCAGCTTAGCGGGCAGCAATCAGCCCCAGCATTTT
TRBV9	.	.	14	TRBJ1-2	CASSAHQMGSGYTF	TGTGCCAGCAGCGCACACCAAATGGGATCGGGCTACACCTTC
TRBV5-1	.	.	13	TRBJ1-1	CASSLVVDSEAFF	TGCGCCAGCAGCTTGGTGGTAGACAGTGAAGCTTTCTTT
TRBV4-3	TRBD2	few	18	TRBJ2-1	CASSHQTAGTSVHNEQFF	TGCGCCAGCAGCCACCAAACCGCCGGGACTAGCGTTCACAATGAGCAGTTCTTC
TRBV7-9	TRBD1	.	14	TRBJ2-1	CASSKGQASNEQFF	TGTGCCAGCAGTAAGGGACAGGCGAGCAATGAGCAGTTCTTC
TRBV5-1	.	few	16	TRBJ2-5	CASSPRGGKYQETQYF	TGCGCCAGCAGCCCGAGGGGGGGAAAGTACCAAGAGACCCAGTACTTC
TRBV5-5	.	few	15	TRBJ2-5	CASSFGDVRQETQYF	TGTGCCAGCAGCTTCGGGGACGTAAGGCAAGAGACCCAGTACTTC
TRBV6-5	.	many	12	TRBJ1-4	CASRGTNEKLFF	TGTGCCAGCAGGGGAACTAATGAAAAACTGTTTTTT
TRBV11-3	TRBD2	.	15	TRBJ2-1	CASSLVAGGHGEQFF	TGTGCCAGCAGCTTAGTAGCGGGGGGGCATGGGGAGCAGTTCTTC
TRBV20-1	TRBD1	few	14	TRBJ2-7	CSASGQGRTYEQYF	TGCAGTGCCTCCGGACAGGGAAGGACCTACGAGCAGTACTTC
TRBV5-1	TRBD2	.	15	TRBJ2-1	CASSWGLAGDTEQLF	TGCGCCAGCAGCTGGGGACTAGCGGGAGATACTGAGCAGCTCTTC
TRBV12-3/TRBV12-4	TRBD1	.	16	TRBJ2-1	CASTQLGQYPYNEQFF	TGTGCCAGCACCCAACTGGGACAGTACCCCTACAATGAGCAGTTCTTC
TRBV12-3/TRBV12-4	TRBD1	.	16	TRBJ2-1	CASSSYRGPIDNEQFF	TGTGCCAGCAGTTCCTACAGGGGGCCGATTGACAATGAGCAGTTCTTC
TRBV4-3	TRBD2	.	16	TRBJ2-2	CASSPGTSGSAEELFF	TGCGCCAGCAGTCCCGGGACTAGCGGGAGCGCGGAGGAGCTGTTTTTT
TRBV18	.	many	14	TRBJ2-7	CASSHGVGLDEQYF	TGTGCCAGCTCCCACGGTGTGGGGCTTGACGAGCAGTACTTC
TRBV20-1	.	.	11	TRBJ1-1	CSALQGRGAFF	TGCAGTGCTCTTCAGGGGAGGGGAGCTTTCTTT
TRBV7-2	.	.	13	TRBJ2-3	CASSSLGPDTQYF	TGTGCCAGCAGCTCCCTGGGCCCAGATACGCAGTATTTT
TRBV20-1	TRBD1	few	14	TRBJ1-1	CSASGQLLNTEAFF	TGCAGTGCCTCGGGACAGCTCTTGAACACTGAAGCTTTCTTT
TRBV4-2	.	.	15	TRBJ2-1	CASSHLGSSEVEQFF	TGTGCCAGCAGCCATTTGGGAAGTAGCGAGGTTGAGCAGTTCTTC
TRBV5-1	.	many	17	TRBJ2-5	CASSTEQGWADQETQYF	TGCGCCAGCAGCACAGAACAGGGCTGGGCAGACCAAGAGACCCAGTACTTC
TRBV15	TRBD2	many	16	TRBJ2-7	CATSRRTSGRADEQYF	TGTGCCACCAGCAGACGGACTAGCGGGAGGGCCGACGAGCAGTACTTC
TRBV20-1	.	.	15	TRBJ1-2	CSARTGPVALRGYTF	TGCAGTGCTAGAACCGGGCCAGTAGCGCTACGGGGCTACACCTTC
TRBV20-1	TRBD2	.	15	TRBJ2-7	CSARDSQREDREQYF	TGCAGTGCTAGAGATTCCCAGCGGGAGGACCGCGAGCAGTACTTC
TRBV3-1	TRBD2	few	16	TRBJ2-3	CASSLGAGETTDTQYF	TGTGCCAGCAGCCTAGGAGCGGGGGAGACCACAGATACGCAGTATTTT
TRBV5-1	TRBD2	.	16	TRBJ2-7	CASSLAPSGRSYEQYF	TGCGCCAGCAGCTTGGCACCTAGCGGGAGGTCCTACGAGCAGTACTTC
TRBV13	TRBD2	many	17	TRBJ2-1	CASSLATSGRALDEQFF	TGTGCCAGCAGCTTAGCTACTAGCGGGAGGGCCTTGGATGAGCAGTTCTTC
TRBV27	.	few	15	TRBJ2-5	CASSSRVSRQETQYF	TGTGCCAGCAGTTCGCGAGTTAGCCGACAAGAGACCCAGTACTTC
TRBV13	.	few	17	TRBJ2-7	CASSLGPRPGHPYEQYF	TGTGCCAGCAGCTTAGGCCCACGGCCGGGACACCCCTACGAGCAGTACTTC
TRBV27	TRBD2	many	18	TRBJ2-1	CASSYSSGGRSSYNEQFF	TGTGCCAGCAGTTATTCTAGCGGGGGCCGGAGCTCCTACAATGAGCAGTTCTTC
TRBV7-2	.	many	14	TRBJ1-1	CASSPLNSNTEAFF	TGTGCCAGCAGCCCACTTAACTCGAACACTGAAGCTTTCTTT
TRBV28	TRBD2	many	15	TRBJ2-2	CASSPSGRGSGELFF	TGTGCCAGCAGCCCTAGCGGGAGGGGATCCGGGGAGCTGTTTTTT